This is a list of T cell receptor beta chains from one sample in a study of Graves' ophthalmopathy and Graves' hyperthyroidism. A single record per CDR3 protein comes from TCRdb applying MiXCR to the multiplex PCR reads. The table has about 160,000 distinct CDR3 sequences, roughly 36% seen once. Sequencing was carried out using peripheral blood. Receptors originate from a man aged 25 to 45 with Graves' ophthalmopathy. The CDR3 runs from the conserved cysteine through the conserved F or W. The D gene is left open where the match is weak. The size entry is marked missing in some rows and otherwise reads once, few, many or a size class.

-,TRBJ2-5,once,TRBV27,TGTGCCAGCAGTCCTTCAGGGGGGGGCGGGTTGACCCAGTACTTC,CASSPSGGGGLTQYF
TRBD1,TRBJ1-1,many,TRBV27,TGTGCCAGCAGTTGGGGGACAGCGAACACTGAAGCTTTCTTT,CASSWGTANTEAFF
-,TRBJ2-1,once,TRBV5-1,TGCGCCAGCAGCTTAGAAGGGGATGGCGAGCAGTTCTTC,CASSLEGDGEQFF
TRBD1,TRBJ1-2,many,TRBV20-1,TGCAGTGCGAAAGGACAGGGCGACTTCAGGGGCTACACCTTC,CSAKGQGDFRGYTF
-,TRBJ2-7,few,TRBV6-5,TGTGCCAGCAGTTACTTTCCAGGGTCGGACGAGCAGTACTTC,CASSYFPGSDEQYF
TRBD1,TRBJ1-2,-,TRBV29-1,TGCAGCGTGATGGGACAGACGACTAACTATGGCTACACCTTC,CSVMGQTTNYGYTF
TRBD2,TRBJ2-5,many,TRBV12-3/TRBV12-4,TGTGCCAGCAGCCGGAGAGCGGGGCAAGAGACCCAGTACTTC,CASSRRAGQETQYF
-,TRBJ2-7,-,TRBV6-2/TRBV6-3,TGTGCCAGCAGTTCGGTCAATCCCTACGAGCAGTACTTC,CASSSVNPYEQYF
TRBD2,TRBJ2-7,many,TRBV27,TGTGCCAGCAGTTTTTGGGAAGGAGCGGGAGGGCTAAGTGTGAAGTACTTC,CASSFWEGAGGLSVKYF
-,TRBJ1-1,-,TRBV9,TGTGCCAGCAGCGTGCACAGGGAGAACACTGAAGCTTTCTTT,CASSVHRENTEAFF
-,TRBJ1-2,-,TRBV15,TGTGCCACCAGCAGAGAGGGGGGACCCGGTGGCTACACCTTC,CATSREGGPGGYTF
TRBD2,TRBJ2-5,many,TRBV4-3,TGCGCCAGCAGCGAAACTAGCGGTAGCACAGAGACCCAGTACTTC,CASSETSGSTETQYF
-,TRBJ1-1,many,TRBV11-2,TGTGCCAGCAGCTCACCGTCAGGGGAGAACACTGAAGCTTTCTTT,CASSSPSGENTEAFF
-,TRBJ2-7,many,TRBV30,TGTGCCGGAGGCCCGGACAGTTCCTACGAGCAGTACTTC,CAGGPDSSYEQYF
TRBD1,TRBJ1-1,-,TRBV12-3/TRBV12-4,TGTGCCAGCAGCCCTGACAGGGTCCATGAAGCTTTCTTT,CASSPDRVHEAFF
TRBD2,TRBJ2-7,-,TRBV20-1,TGCAGTGCTAGAGACCAGCGGGGGGGATCCTACGAGCAGTACTTC,CSARDQRGGSYEQYF
-,TRBJ1-2,-,TRBV6-1,TGTGCCAGCAGTGAAGCGACAGCGAGCGGCCTCTATGGCTACACCTTC,CASSEATASGLYGYTF
-,TRBJ2-7,-,TRBV27,TGTGCCAGCAGTTTAGGGGCACCATTTGAGTCCTACGAGCAGTACTTC,CASSLGAPFESYEQYF
-,TRBJ1-1,many,TRBV7-8,TGTGCCAGCAGCTTAGGGCCGGGACATGTGAACACTGAAGCTTTCTTT,CASSLGPGHVNTEAFF